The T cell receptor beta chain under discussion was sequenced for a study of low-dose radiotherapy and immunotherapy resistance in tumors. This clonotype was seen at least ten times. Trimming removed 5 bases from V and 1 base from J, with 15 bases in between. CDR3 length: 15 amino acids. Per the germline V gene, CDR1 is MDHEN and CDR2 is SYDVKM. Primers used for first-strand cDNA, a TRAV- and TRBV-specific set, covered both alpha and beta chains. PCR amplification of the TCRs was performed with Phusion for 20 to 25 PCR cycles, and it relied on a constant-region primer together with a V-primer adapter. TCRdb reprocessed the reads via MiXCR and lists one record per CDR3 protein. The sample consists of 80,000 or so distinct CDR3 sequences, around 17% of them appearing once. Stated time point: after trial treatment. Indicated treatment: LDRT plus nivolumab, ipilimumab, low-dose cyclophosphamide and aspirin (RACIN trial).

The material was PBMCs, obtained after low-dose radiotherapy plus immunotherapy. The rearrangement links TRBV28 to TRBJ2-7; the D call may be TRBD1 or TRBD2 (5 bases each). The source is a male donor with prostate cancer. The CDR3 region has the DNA TGTGCCAGCAGTGGCCTGGGGACCCCTTCCTACGAGCAGTACTTC. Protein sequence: CASSGLGTPSYEQYF. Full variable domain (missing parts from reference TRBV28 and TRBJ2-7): DVKVTQSSRYLVKRTGEKVFLECVQDMDHENMFWYRQDPGLGLRLIYFSYDVKMKEKGDIPEGYSVSREKKERFSLILESASTNQTSMYLCASSGLGTPSYEQYFGPGTRLTVT.